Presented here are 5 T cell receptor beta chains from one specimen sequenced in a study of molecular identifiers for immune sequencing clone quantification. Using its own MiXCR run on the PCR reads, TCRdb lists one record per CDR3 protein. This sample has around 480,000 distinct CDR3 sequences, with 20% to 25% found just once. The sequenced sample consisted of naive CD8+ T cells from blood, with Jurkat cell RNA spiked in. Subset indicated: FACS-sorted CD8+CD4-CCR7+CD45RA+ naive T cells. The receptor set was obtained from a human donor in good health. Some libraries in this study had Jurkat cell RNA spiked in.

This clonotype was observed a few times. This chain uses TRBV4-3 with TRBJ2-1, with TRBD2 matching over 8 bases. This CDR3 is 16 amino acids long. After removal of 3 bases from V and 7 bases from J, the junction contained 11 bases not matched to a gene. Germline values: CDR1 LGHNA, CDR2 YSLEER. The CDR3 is CASSQAGLATGNEQFF. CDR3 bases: TGCGCCAGCAGCCAGGCCGGACTAGCCACTGGGAATGAGCAGTTCTTC.

The CDR3 reads CAWSSTGEQYF. The CDR3 DNA reads TGTGCCTGGAGTAGTACGGGTGAGCAGTACTTC. The chain carries TRBV30 and TRBJ2-7; no clear D. This CDR3 is built from 11 residues. Germline CDR1 reads GTSNPN; CDR2 reads SVGIG (reference sequence). The V gene lost 2 bases and the J gene lost 7 bases, with 9 bases spanning the gap.

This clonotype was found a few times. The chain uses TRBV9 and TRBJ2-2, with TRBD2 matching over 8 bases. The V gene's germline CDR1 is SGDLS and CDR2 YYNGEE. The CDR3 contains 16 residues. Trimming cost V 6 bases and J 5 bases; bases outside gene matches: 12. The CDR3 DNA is TGTGCCAGCACCCCCTTCCACGGGGGGGGGACCGGGGAGCTGTTTTTT. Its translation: CASTPFHGGGTGELFF. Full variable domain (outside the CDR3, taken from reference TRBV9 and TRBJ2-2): DSGVTQTPKHLITATGQRVTLRCSPRSGDLSVYWYQQSLDQGLQFLIQYYNGEERAKGNILERFSAQQFPDLHSELNLSSLELGDSALYFCASTPFHGGGTGELFFGEGSRLTVL.

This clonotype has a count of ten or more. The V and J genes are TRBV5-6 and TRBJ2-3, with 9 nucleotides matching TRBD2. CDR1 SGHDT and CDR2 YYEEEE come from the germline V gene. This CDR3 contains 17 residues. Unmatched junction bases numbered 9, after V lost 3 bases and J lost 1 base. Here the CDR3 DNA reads TGTGCCAGCAGCTACTCTCGGCGACTAGCGGGCACAGATACGCAGTATTTT. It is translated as CASSYSRRLAGTDTQYF.

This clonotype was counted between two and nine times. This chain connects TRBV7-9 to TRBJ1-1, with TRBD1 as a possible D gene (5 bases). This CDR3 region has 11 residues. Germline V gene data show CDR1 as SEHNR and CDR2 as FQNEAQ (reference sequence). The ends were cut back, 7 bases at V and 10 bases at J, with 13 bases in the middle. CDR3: CASTPGTRAFF. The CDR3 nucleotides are TGTGCCAGCACCCCGGGGACGAGAGCTTTCTTT.